This entry is about one T cell receptor beta chain. The method was immunoSEQ multiplex PCR; TCRdb's version includes in-frame clones alone and lacks a portion of them. The table shows around 160,000 clones, with over 80% occurring only once. The sample originates from a study of blood T cell repertoires in COVID-19. Looking at the study overall: The analysed material was cDNA or gDNA that came from T cells, B-cell-depleted T cells, or PBMCs.

The CDR3 is 17 amino acids. V trimming: 1 base; J trimming: 2 bases; junction bases outside the gene matches: 7. Germline values: CDR1 LGHDT, CDR2 YNNKEL (reference sequence). The sequence derives from a woman aged 60 to 75 who had recovered from COVID-19. The chain joins TRBV3-1 (or the pseudogene TRBV3-2) to TRBJ2-1; 8 bases map to TRBD2. What was sequenced was PBMCs or T cells enriched from blood (not recorded which). The CDR3 DNA sequence: TGTGCCAGCAGCCAAGTTCATAGCGGGAAAGCCTACAATGAGCAGTTCTTC. This codes for CASSQVHSGKAYNEQFF.